A selection of T cell receptor beta chains follows, all from one sample in a study of identical twins. One entry per CDR3 protein, called by TCRdb with MiXCR from the 5' RACE reads. This sample has hundreds of thousands of distinct CDR3 sequences, with approximately 18% found just once. This sample also appeared in a second study, on T cells expressing NK-cell markers.

Sequenced material: PBMCs. The receptor set was obtained from a woman aged 18-29 years in good health. Each CDR3 is given with its conserved first and last residue.

CDR3 length	V gene	CDR3 protein
10	TRBV12-3/TRBV12-4	CATGGGKQFF
14	TRBV12-5	CASVPVGYDTEAFF
15	TRBV5-1	CASSPRVAGANVLTF
17	TRBV5-1	CASSLHPGLAGVNEQFF
15	TRBV20-1	CSASGEGPTNTEAFF
13	TRBV12-3/TRBV12-4	CASSYRVEDGYTF
17	TRBV7-9	CASGEAWGNLYTDTQYF
13	TRBV9	CASSVVEGYEQYF
15	TRBV20-1	CSASGSLRGGTEAFF
13	TRBV20-1	CSARPLAGGGQFF
14	TRBV12-3/TRBV12-4	CASSLQQGLYGYTF
14	TRBV6-1	CASSPGTSAREQYF
15	TRBV5-1	CASSFGLAGDNTQYF
13	TRBV5-6	CASSLGRYTEAFF
18	TRBV6-5	CASSYFGTGRATNEKLFF
18	TRBV27	CASSLRIAGHSGANVLTF
13	TRBV6-2/TRBV6-3	CASSSRSPHEQYF
18	TRBV21-1	CASSKVPGPITGANVLTF
13	TRBV20-1	CSAPLGGGTEQYF
15	TRBV7-2	CASSLVSGTTDTQYF
15	TRBV6-4	CASSERGGRTDTQYF
12	TRBV10-3	CATSREGTEAFF
16	TRBV2	CASSRDSPGSTDTQYF
14	TRBV29-1	CSASGGANNSPLHF
15	TRBV4-3	CASSQAGSGYNEQFF
16	TRBV7-8	CASSPKRTSSPDTQYF
15	TRBV20-1	CSARGPGAEGEKLFF
15	TRBV7-2	CASSLGAGGNNEQFF
13	TRBV7-2	CASSLDWRTEAFF
16	TRBV7-9	CASSLVGALANNEQFF
19	TRBV9	CASSVAVSGRHSGANVLTF
14	TRBV10-3	CAISDSESGEKLFF